These 32 T cell receptor beta chains share one sample of origin, sequenced in a study of blood T cell repertoires in COVID-19. Libraries were prepared by immunoSEQ multiplex PCR; TCRdb keeps only in-frame clonotypes and omits some of them. The profile covers fewer than 300,000 clones, with approximately 85% appearing a single time and roughly 0.87% taken by the ten largest. What was sequenced was peripheral blood. The receptor set was obtained from a human donor with COVID-19, enrolled during active disease. The donor label of this sample is uncertain.

This clone has just a few counts. The gene calls are TRBV2 and TRBJ2-1, with D unclear. In germline, CDR1 is SNHLY, CDR2 FYNNEI. The CDR3 contains 11 residues. V was pared by 5 bases and J by 7 bases, with 6 bases between. The CDR3 loop is CASSQANEQFF. DNA of the CDR3: TGTGCCAGCAGTCAGGCAAATGAGCAGTTCTTC.

The chain employs TRBV11-2 and TRBJ1-1, with 8 nucleotides matching TRBD1. The CDR3 runs 13 residues. In germline, CDR1 is SGHAT, CDR2 FQNNGV. Trimming removed 3 bases from V and 10 bases from J; junction bases left unmatched: 7. Written as DNA, the CDR3 is TGTGCCAGCAGCTTCGAAAGGACAGGGAGAGCTTTCTTT. Its translation: CASSFERTGRAFF.

This chain connects TRBV12-3 or TRBV12-4 to TRBJ1-4, with a possible D match to TRBD1 (5 bases). The V gene lost 2 bases and the J gene lost 7 bases, with 8 bases spanning the gap. The CDR3 spans 13 residues. CDR3 sequence reads: CASSLSGGEKLFF. The DNA of the CDR3 is TGTGCCAGCAGTTTATCGGGGGGTGAAAAACTGTTTTTT.

J is TRBJ1-3 and V is TRBV5-1; the D gene is possibly TRBD1 (5 bases). V was pared by 2 bases and J by 2 bases, with 14 bases between. CDR1 is SGHRS, CDR2 YFSETQ, per germline. This CDR3 contains 16 residues. The DNA of the CDR3 is TGCGCCAGCAGCTTAAATCAGGGCGCAACTGGAAACACCATATATTTT. This translates into CASSLNQGATGNTIYF.

This clone was seen a few times. This chain connects TRBV7-2 to TRBJ1-2, with D unclear. The CDR3 runs 15 residues. Germline V gene data show CDR1 as SGHTA and CDR2 as FQGNSA. V was shortened by 1 base and J by 7 bases, with 16 bases between the two germline ends. CDR3 in amino acids: CASSLEVSREGGYTF. The CDR3 bases are TGTGCCAGCAGCTTAGAGGTTTCACGGGAAGGTGGCTACACCTTC.

This chain connects TRBV27 to TRBJ2-2, with 12 bases fitting TRBD2. Trimming removed 2 bases from V and 5 bases from J; junction bases left unmatched: 3. This CDR3 spans 16 amino acids. The germline gives CDR1 MNHEY, CDR2 SMNVEV (reference sequence). The CDR3 DNA is TGTGCCAGCAGTTTAAGTGGGACTAGCGGGACCGGGGAGCTGTTTTTT. Translated, it gives CASSLSGTSGTGELFF.

The chain uses TRBV6-5 and TRBJ2-3, with TRBD2 matching over 16 bases. Germline loops: CDR1 MNHEY, CDR2 SVGAGI. V shed 6 bases, J shed 3 bases, and the junction held 0 bases outside the gene matches. The CDR3 runs 15 residues. CDR3: CASRGLAGGTDTQYF. The CDR3 region has the DNA TGTGCCAGCAGGGGACTAGCGGGAGGGACAGATACGCAGTATTTT.

The J gene is TRBJ2-5, the V gene TRBV19; tentatively, D is TRBD1 (6 bases). The ends were cut back, 5 bases at V and 5 bases at J, with 18 bases in the middle. The germline V gene has CDR1 LNHDA and CDR2 SQIVND (reference sequence). The CDR3 length is 15 residues. Written as DNA, the CDR3 is TGTGCCAGTAGTCCAAGGACAGATCTGGGGGAGACCCAGTACTTC. Amino acids: CASSPRTDLGETQYF.

This clone was detected only once. The chain couples TRBV27 to TRBJ2-7; D not resolved. The CDR3 runs 13 residues. CDR1 and CDR2 (germline): MNHEY, SMNVEV (reference sequence). V lost 5 bases and J 3 bases, leaving 11 bases between the germline ends. This chain's CDR3 is CASSSPPLYEQYF. The CDR3 coding sequence is TGTGCCAGCAGTAGCCCCCCTCTCTACGAGCAGTACTTC.

The chain couples TRBV5-1 to TRBJ2-1, with D unresolved. CDR3 length: 11 amino acids. Trimming cost V 2 bases and J 6 bases, with 3 bases left between them. In germline, CDR1 is SGHRS, CDR2 YFSETQ. DNA for the CDR3: TGCGCCAGCAGCTTTCGCAATGAGCAGTTCTTC. Protein sequence: CASSFRNEQFF.

A note on this clone: The junction departs from the called germline gene at one end, perhaps through a read error. The chain couples TRBV7-7 to TRBJ2-1, with D unclear. Looked up from germline, CDR1 is SSHAT and CDR2 is FNYEAQ (reference sequence). There are 12 residues in the CDR3. The CDR3, as DNA: TGTGCTAGCAGCGACCAGAGAGGTGAGCAGTTCTTC. As protein: CASSDQRGEQFF.

The chain has TRBV5-4 and TRBJ2-6; D perhaps matches TRBD1 (5 bases). Trimming shortened V by 0 bases and J by 2 bases, and 6 bases separated the two germline ends. Germline V CDR1 and CDR2: SGHNT, YYREEE (reference sequence). The CDR3 totals 15 residues. CDR3 nucleotide sequence: TGTGCCAGCAGCTTGGCAGGGACTGGGGCCAACGTCCTGACTTTC. Amino acid sequence: CASSLAGTGANVLTF.

This clone showed up many times. V and J are TRBV5-1 and TRBJ1-2; 9 bases align to TRBD1. This CDR3 has 14 residues. Germline V gene data show CDR1 as SGHRS and CDR2 as YFSETQ. Trimming took 4 bases from V and 2 from J; bases not matched to a gene: 3. The DNA of the CDR3 is TGCGCCAGCAGCCCGGACAGGGGCAACTATGGCTACACCTTC. Translated: CASSPDRGNYGYTF.

CDR3 sequence reads: CASSYDTATNEKLFF. The DNA for the CDR3 is TGTGCCAGCAGCTACGACACTGCAACTAATGAAAAACTGTTTTTT. The chain links TRBV5-8 to TRBJ1-4; D uncertain. Trimming cost V 3 bases and J 0 bases, with 9 bases left between them. Germline CDR1 is SGHTS and CDR2 is YDEGEE. The CDR3 loop spans 15 amino acids.

The chain employs TRBV7-3 and TRBJ2-4; D is perhaps TRBD2 (6 bases). Trimming pared 4 bases from V and 1 base from J, leaving 20 bases between. CDR1 SGHTA and CDR2 FQGTGA come from the germline V gene. The CDR3 has 18 residues. The CDR3 coding sequence is TGTGCCAGCAGCTCCTCCGGTGGCGGCGGGGAGGCCAAAAACATTCAGTACTTC. Translation: CASSSSGGGGEAKNIQYF.

The rearrangement links TRBV6-5 to TRBJ1-2; D not certain. The CDR3 has 13 amino acids. Germline V CDR1 and CDR2: MNHEY, SVGAGI. Trimming left V 5 bases short and J 6 bases short, with 13 bases between. Here the CDR3 DNA reads TGTGCCAGCAGTCCAACCCGGGAGAATGGCTACACCTTC. It is translated as CASSPTRENGYTF.

This clone has a single count. The chain recombines TRBV7-2 with TRBJ1-6, with 10 bases matching TRBD1. Losses at the gene ends were 4 bases for V and 10 bases for J; bases not matched to a gene: 7. The CDR3 has 15 residues. Per germline, CDR1 SGHTA and CDR2 FQGNSA. CDR3: CASSWDRGSGSPLHF. CDR3 coding DNA: TGTGCCAGCAGCTGGGACAGGGGCTCCGGATCACCCCTCCACTTT.

The rearrangement joins TRBV19 to TRBJ1-1; D might be TRBD1 (6 bases). With 5 bases removed from V and 0 bases from J, the gap between germline ends came to 13 bases. CDR3 length: 15 amino acids. Germline V gene lookup returns CDR1 LNHDA and CDR2 SQIVND (reference sequence). CDR3 nucleotide sequence: TGTGCCAGTAGTTTCCAGGACAGAGTGAACACTGAAGCTTTCTTT. It specifies CASSFQDRVNTEAFF.

This sequence joins TRBV5-3 and TRBJ1-6; 11 positions match TRBD1. TRBV5-3 is an open reading frame, and its role is uncertain. With 2 bases clipped from V and 10 bases from J, the junction kept 11 bases outside the gene matches. The CDR3 spans 17 residues. The CDR3 region has the DNA TGTGCCAGAAGCTTTTGGACAGGGGGCGAGGGGGGCTCACCCCTCCACTTT. This translates into CARSFWTGGEGGSPLHF.

The table lists this clone with a few counts. The J gene is TRBJ2-3, the V gene TRBV9; TRBD2 aligns across 9 bases. CDR3 length: 14 amino acids. V shed 2 bases and J 6 bases; nucleotides not matched to a gene: 4. In germline, CDR1 is SGDLS, CDR2 YYNGEE. Here the CDR3 reads CASSVSSGRDTQYF. As DNA, the CDR3 is TGTGCCAGCAGCGTGTCCAGCGGGAGGGATACGCAGTATTTT.

For the CDR3, the DNA is TGTGCCAGCAGCGAACCGGGACTAGCTCTGCACGAGCAGTACTTC. Translation: CASSEPGLALHEQYF. The gene calls are TRBV7-2 and TRBJ2-7; TRBD2 matches 9 bases. The CDR3 is 15 amino acids. The V gene end was trimmed by 5 bases and the J gene end by 5 bases; junction bases not matched to a gene: 10. Germline V gene lookup returns CDR1 SGHTA and CDR2 FQGNSA.

The chain carries TRBV5-4 and TRBJ2-3, with 11 bases fitting TRBD2. Unmatched junction bases numbered 6, after V lost 4 bases and J lost 2 bases. The CDR3 extends over 16 amino acids. Germline lookup yields CDR1 SGHNT and CDR2 YYREEE (reference sequence). The CDR3 DNA follows: TGTGCCAGCAGCCCACGGACTAGCGGGTTCACAGATACGCAGTATTTT. Amino acid sequence: CASSPRTSGFTDTQYF.

CDR3 region: CASSSPSGSGTGELFF. The DNA of the CDR3 is TGTGCCAGCAGCTCTCCGAGCGGGAGCGGAACCGGGGAGCTGTTTTTT. J is TRBJ2-2 and V is TRBV7-3; TRBD2 agrees at 8 bases. The CDR3 contains 16 residues. CDR1 is SGHTA, CDR2 FQGTGA, per germline. The ends lost 4 bases at V and 5 bases at J; junction bases unmatched: 9.

The rearrangement uses TRBV7-8 and TRBJ2-7, with TRBD2 identical over 14 bases. The CDR3 is made up of 17 amino acids. The J segment lost 1 base and the V segment lost 5 bases, leaving 7 bases of the junction unmatched. Germline loops: CDR1 SGHVS, CDR2 FQNEAQ. The CDR3 reads CASSPIGLAGGSYEQYF. CDR3 in DNA: TGTGCCAGCAGCCCAATAGGACTAGCGGGAGGTTCCTACGAGCAGTACTTC.

This clone was seen a few times. The CDR3 DNA sequence: TGTGCCAGCAGCCCCCAGGTCTCGCCGTCCTACGAGCAGTACTTC. It codes for CASSPQVSPSYEQYF. This chain joins TRBV9 and TRBJ2-7; no clear D. CDR1 and CDR2 (germline): SGDLS, YYNGEE. The CDR3 spans 15 residues. Trimming stripped 4 bases from V and 1 base from J, with 15 bases between.

The genes are TRBV11-2 and TRBJ2-5, with D tentatively TRBD2 (6 bases). CDR3 length: 13 amino acids. V was pared by 5 bases and J by 5 bases, with 12 bases between. Germline V gene data show CDR1 as SGHAT and CDR2 as FQNNGV. CDR3 sequence: CASSRGVLETQYF. For the CDR3, the DNA is TGTGCCAGCAGCCGCGGGGTCCTGGAGACCCAGTACTTC. The whole variable domain, remainder taken from reference TRBV11-2 and TRBJ2-5, is EAGVAQSPRYKIIEKRQSVAFWCNPISGHATLYWYQQILGQGPKLLIQFQNNGVVDDSQLPKDRFSAERLKGVDSTLKIQPAKLEDSAVYLCASSRGVLETQYFGPGTRLLVL.

This chain links TRBV7-9 with TRBJ2-1; TRBD2 agrees at 10 bases. CDR3 size: 17 residues. V trimming: 3 bases; J trimming: 0 bases; junction bases outside the gene matches: 5. Germline-derived CDR1 and CDR2 are SEHNR and FQNEAQ (reference sequence). This chain's CDR3 is CASSLGLASSSYNEQFF. The CDR3 region has the DNA TGTGCCAGCAGCTTGGGACTAGCGTCAAGCTCCTACAATGAGCAGTTCTTC.

The V gene is TRBV10-3, the J gene TRBJ2-2, with D perhaps TRBD2 (7 bases). Germline V gene lookup returns CDR1 ENHRY and CDR2 SYGVKD. The CDR3 length is 16 residues. Between the trimmed V and J ends, which lost 0 bases and 4 bases, there was a span of 12 bases. This chain's CDR3 is CAISESGGRTTGELFF. CDR3 nucleotides: TGTGCCATCAGTGAGTCGGGGGGGCGGACCACCGGGGAGCTGTTTTTT.

The chain couples TRBV7-2 to TRBJ2-1; TRBD2 might be the D (7 bases). CDR3 length equals 15 residues. V lost 5 bases and J 6 bases, leaving 17 bases between the germline ends. Germline assignment: CDR1 SGHTA and CDR2 FQGNSA. CDR3 protein: CASSQGSSGANEQFF. The CDR3 DNA is TGTGCCAGCAGCCAGGGGTCTAGCGGAGCCAATGAGCAGTTCTTC.

The chain couples TRBV14 to TRBJ1-2; the D is unclear. This CDR3 has 14 amino acids. Germline CDR1 is SGHDN and CDR2 is FVKESK. Trimming shortened V by 0 bases and J by 5 bases, and 10 bases separated the two germline ends. The CDR3 spells CASSQEQLPYGYTF. DNA of the CDR3: TGTGCCAGCAGCCAAGAACAGCTGCCTTATGGCTACACCTTC.

V gene TRBV15 combines with J gene TRBJ2-1; 7 bases agree with TRBD1. CDR1 and CDR2 from the germline V gene are LNHNV and YYDKDF (reference sequence). The CDR3 consists of 15 residues. V lost 3 bases, J lost 5 bases, and 7 bases stayed unmatched. This CDR3 reads CATSSWGTANNEQFF. In DNA, the CDR3 is TGTGCCACCAGCAGTTGGGGGACAGCGAACAATGAGCAGTTCTTC.

This clone was recorded only once. The chain has TRBV18 and TRBJ2-7; TRBD1 agrees at 7 bases. The CDR3 is 16 amino acids. CDR1 and CDR2 (germline): KGHSH, LQKENI. Germline trimming cut 2 bases from V and 1 base from J; bases unmatched to any gene: 8. The CDR3 loop is CASSPLGQRTSYEQYF. CDR3 DNA sequence: TGTGCCAGCTCACCATTGGGACAGCGTACTTCCTACGAGCAGTACTTC.